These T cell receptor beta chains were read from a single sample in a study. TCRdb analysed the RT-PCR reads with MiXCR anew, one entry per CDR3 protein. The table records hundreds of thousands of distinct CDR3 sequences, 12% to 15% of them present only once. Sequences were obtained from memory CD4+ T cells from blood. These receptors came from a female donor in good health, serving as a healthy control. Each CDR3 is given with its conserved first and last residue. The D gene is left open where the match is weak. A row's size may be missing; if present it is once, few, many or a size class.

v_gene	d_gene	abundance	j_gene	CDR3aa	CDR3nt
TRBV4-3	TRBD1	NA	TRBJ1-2	CASSPLDGTGGIYGYTF	TGCGCCAGCAGCCCCCTTGACGGGACAGGGGGGATCTATGGCTACACCTTC
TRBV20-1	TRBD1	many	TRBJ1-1	CSASMAGGEFLAFF	TGCAGTGCTAGTATGGCAGGGGGCGAATTTCTAGCTTTCTTT
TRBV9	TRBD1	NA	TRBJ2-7	CASRRTGCEYEQYF	TGTGCCAGCAGAAGGACAGGGTGTGAGTACGAGCAGTACTTC
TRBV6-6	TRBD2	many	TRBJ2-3	CASTEGLATDTQYF	TGTGCCAGCACCGAAGGACTAGCGACAGATACGCAGTATTTT
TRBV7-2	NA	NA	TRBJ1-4	CASSLVKGSEKLFF	TGTGCCAGCAGCTTAGTTAAGGGAAGCGAAAAACTGTTTTTT
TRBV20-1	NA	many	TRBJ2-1	CSAPSRGDEQFF	TGCAGTGCCCCGTCCCGGGGCGATGAGCAGTTCTTC
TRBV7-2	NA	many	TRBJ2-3	CASSQGSSTDTQYF	TGTGCCAGCAGCCAGGGTTCTAGCACAGATACGCAGTATTTT
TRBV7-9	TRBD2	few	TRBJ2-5	CASTLLGRGGETQYF	TGTGCCAGCACCCTACTCGGACGGGGAGGGGAGACCCAGTACTTC
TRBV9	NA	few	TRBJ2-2	CASSVKPHPNTGELFF	TGTGCCAGCAGCGTAAAGCCTCATCCGAACACCGGGGAGCTGTTTTTT
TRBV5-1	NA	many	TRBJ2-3	CASSLSGTPKSTDTQYF	TGCGCCAGCAGCCTTTCCGGGACACCGAAAAGCACAGATACGCAGTATTTT
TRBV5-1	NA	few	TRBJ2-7	CASSLSPASESYEQYF	TGCGCCAGCAGCTTGAGTCCGGCTAGCGAATCCTACGAGCAGTACTTC
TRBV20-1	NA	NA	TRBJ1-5	CSARTTRGGNQPQHF	TGCAGTGCTAGGACTACCAGGGGTGGCAATCAGCCCCAGCATTTT
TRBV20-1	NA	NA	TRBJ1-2	CSARDSRAPAGYTF	TGCAGTGCTAGAGATTCTAGAGCCCCTGCGGGCTACACCTTC
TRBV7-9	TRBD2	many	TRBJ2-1	CASGPAGAAYNEQFF	TGTGCCAGCGGACCTGCGGGAGCGGCCTACAATGAGCAGTTCTTC
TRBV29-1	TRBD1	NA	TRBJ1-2	CSVERPGGNGYTF	TGCAGCGTTGAGAGGCCAGGGGGTAATGGCTACACCTTC
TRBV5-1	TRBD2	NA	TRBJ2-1	CASSLHYSGGSYNEQFF	TGCGCCAGCAGCTTGCACTATAGCGGGGGATCCTACAATGAGCAGTTCTTC
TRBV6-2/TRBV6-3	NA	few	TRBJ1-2	CASSSRGYLNYGYTF	TGTGCCAGCAGTTCGAGGGGTTACTTAAACTATGGCTACACCTTC
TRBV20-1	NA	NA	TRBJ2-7	CSGTGVHPYEQYF	TGCAGTGGTACGGGAGTTCATCCCTACGAGCAGTACTTC
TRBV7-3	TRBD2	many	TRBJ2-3	CASSLTPSGSGTDTQYF	TGTGCCAGCAGCTTAACTCCTAGCGGGAGTGGCACAGATACGCAGTATTTT
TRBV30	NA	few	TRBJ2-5	CAGFGGKQETQYF	TGTGCCGGCTTCGGGGGCAAGCAAGAGACCCAGTACTTC